Listed below are T cell receptor beta chains from one sample, sequenced in a study of quantifying T cell responses using KT2 cells. TCRdb recomputed calls from the UMI-ligation and nested PCR reads with MiXCR, one row per CDR3 protein. Counted here are approximately 41,000 distinct CDR3 sequences, over 15% occurring once; the ten biggest clones make up roughly 44%. Sequencing input: PBMCs spiked with cells of the T cell clone KT2. The source of these receptors is a human donor. CDR3s include the opening cysteine and the closing phenylalanine or tryptophan. The order of the fields is V gene, CDR3 protein.

V gene: TRBV5-1
CDR3 protein: CASSLWDSVNQPQHF

V gene: TRBV12-3/TRBV12-4
CDR3 protein: CASSWLVGDTQYF

V gene: TRBV6-5
CDR3 protein: CASSPQVGQGGETQYF

V gene: TRBV7-6
CDR3 protein: CASSFRAFQETQYF

V gene: TRBV6-2/TRBV6-3
CDR3 protein: CASKSSGSGYEQYF

V gene: TRBV6-6
CDR3 protein: CASSAVSTNEKLFF

V gene: TRBV28
CDR3 protein: CASSPWGSGSRSATYEQYF

V gene: TRBV2
CDR3 protein: CALGQGWNTEAFF

V gene: TRBV7-2
CDR3 protein: CASSSTPPGQGRGQFF

V gene: TRBV5-1
CDR3 protein: CASSLSRVTEAFF

V gene: TRBV7-8
CDR3 protein: CASSLDVIRYEQYF

V gene: TRBV10-3
CDR3 protein: CATWTGGGELFF

V gene: TRBV20-1
CDR3 protein: CSGGQGYEQYF

V gene: TRBV12-3/TRBV12-4
CDR3 protein: CASSRGQVGTSPLHF

V gene: TRBV12-3/TRBV12-4
CDR3 protein: CASSDPRQGWGEAFF

V gene: TRBV12-3/TRBV12-4
CDR3 protein: CASSFGKETQYF

V gene: TRBV20-1
CDR3 protein: CSARTGSGYTF

V gene: TRBV9
CDR3 protein: CASSARGAGELFF